The clone carrying this T cell receptor (beta chain) was found a few times. Its antigen remains unknown. Via MiXCR, TCRdb re-called the 5' RACE reads, giving one row per CDR3 protein. The sample yields some 190,000 distinct CDR3 sequences, 16% seen once. The entry originates in a study of T-cell memory formation after mild COVID-19. General study results and limits: Balance between CD4 and CD8 was seen in clones contracting day 15 to 85, and a CD4+ lean was seen in later expanders.

CDR1 SQVTM and CDR2 ANQGSEA come from the germline V gene. Trimming shortened V by 2 bases and J by 0 bases, and 11 bases separated the two germline ends. The CDR3 runs 15 residues. The chain carries TRBV29-1 and TRBJ2-1; D call uncertain. The sequence came from an adult woman who had mild COVID-19 (a few samples of this study predate the infection). Cell type and time point are not known. Material: PBMCs or a T cell subset sorted from them (not recorded which). CDR3 protein: CSVEPGSLSYNEQFF. As DNA, the CDR3 is TGCAGCGTTGAACCTGGAAGTCTCTCCTACAATGAGCAGTTCTTC.